The clone carrying this T cell receptor (beta chain) turned up a few times. What it recognizes is unknown. The data were obtained in a study of T-cell memory formation after mild COVID-19. Via MiXCR, TCRdb re-called the 5' RACE reads, giving one row per CDR3 protein. The sample contains 300,000 to 400,000 distinct CDR3 sequences, around 13% of which appear only once. Study-wide points: A balance of CD4 and CD8 characterized clones contracting day 15 to 85, whereas later expanders leaned CD4+.

The CDR3 loop spans 15 amino acids. Germline CDR1 is SGHRS and CDR2 is YFSETQ. The ends were cut back, 4 bases at V and 2 bases at J, with 14 bases in the middle. Sequencing was carried out using PBMCs or a T cell subset sorted from them (not recorded which). V gene TRBV5-1 combines with J gene TRBJ2-3; D might be TRBD2 (6 bases). The TCR was taken from a man between 18 and 35 years old who had mild COVID-19 (a few samples of this study predate the infection). Cell type and time point are not known. The CDR3 protein is CASSPDAGNTDTQYF. The CDR3 DNA follows: TGCGCCAGCAGCCCGGACGCGGGGAACACAGATACGCAGTATTTT.